This is a list of T cell receptor beta chains from one sample in a study of T cell responses to AZD1222 COVID-19 vaccine. TCRdb's copy holds only in-frame clones and misses some; the assay was immunoSEQ multiplex PCR. The repertoire consists of approximately 94,000 clones, with 85% to 90% occurring once and the leading ten covering approximately 15%. The sequencing here drew on peripheral blood, taken on day 0 of AZD1222 vaccination. Receptor source: an adult in good health. Each CDR3 is given with its conserved first and last residue. The D gene is left open where the match is weak. Clone size is shown for a subset of rows, as once, few, many or a class of expanded clone.

cdr3_aa cdr3_nt clone_size v_call d_call j_call
CASSHRLAGGRGTDTQYF TGTGCCAGCAGCCACAGACTAGCGGGGGGGCGTGGCACAGATACGCAGTATTTT . TRBV3-1/TRBV3-2 TRBD2 TRBJ2-3
CASSPTGRMEPQHF TGTGCCAGCTCACCAACAGGGAGGATGGAGCCCCAGCATTTT few TRBV18 . TRBJ1-5
CARTTSGRGEQYF TGTGCCAGGACGACTAGCGGGAGGGGTGAGCAGTACTTC . TRBV2 TRBD2 TRBJ2-7
CASSEMDTEAFF TGTGCCAGCAGTGAGATGGATACTGAAGCTTTCTTT . TRBV6-1 . TRBJ1-1
CASSQEGRGLIYGYTF TGCGCCAGCAGCCAAGAAGGGCGGGGGCTCATCTATGGCTACACCTTC . TRBV4-1 . TRBJ1-2
CASSLERGTEAFF TGTGCCAGCAGCCTCGAACGGGGCACTGAAGCTTTCTTT . TRBV5-4 . TRBJ1-1
CASSLTENTEAFF TGTGCCAGCAGCTTGACCGAGAACACTGAAGCTTTCTTT . TRBV7-7 . TRBJ1-1
CASSYAGQESTGELFF TGTGCCAGCAGTTACGCGGGGCAGGAAAGCACCGGGGAGCTGTTTTTT . TRBV6-5 . TRBJ2-2
CSVDRGSTEAFF TGCAGCGTTGACCGGGGGAGCACTGAAGCTTTCTTT once TRBV29-1 . TRBJ1-1
CASADGSSYNEQFF TGTGCCAGTGCCGACGGGAGCTCCTACAATGAGCAGTTCTTC . TRBV19 . TRBJ2-1
CASGSGIGNYGYTF TGTGCCAGCGGCTCAGGGATCGGAAACTATGGCTACACCTTC . TRBV6-5 . TRBJ1-2
CASSPYPTSMAYGYTF TGTGCCAGCTCACCTTACCCGACGAGTATGGCCTATGGCTACACCTTC . TRBV18 . TRBJ1-2
CASSIAGLAGANEQFF TGTGCCAGTAGTATCGCGGGACTAGCGGGAGCGAATGAGCAGTTCTTC . TRBV19 TRBD2 TRBJ2-1
CASSEQQGGKLFF TGTGCCAGCAGTGAACAGCAGGGGGGAAAACTGTTTTTT . TRBV12-3/TRBV12-4 TRBD1 TRBJ1-4
CASSLAGGNTYEQYF TGTGCCAGCAGCTTAGCGGGGGGAAATACCTACGAGCAGTACTTC . TRBV7-9 . TRBJ2-7
CASSIQENSPLHF TGTGCCAGTAGTATCCAGGAGAATTCACCCCTCCACTTT . TRBV19 . TRBJ1-6
CASSEARGQAVEFF TGTGCCAGCAGTGAAGCCCGGGGACAGGCGGTAGAGTTCTTC . TRBV2 TRBD1 TRBJ2-1
CATRTGTTNYEQYF TGTGCCACCAGAACCGGGACAACCAACTACGAGCAGTACTTC . TRBV15 . TRBJ2-7
CASSYAGQVLSGNTIYF TGTGCCAGCAGTTACGCCGGACAGGTCCTATCCGGAAACACCATATATTTT . TRBV6-2/TRBV6-3 TRBD1 TRBJ1-3
CASSQLVQGVDNEQFF TGCGCCAGCAGTCAATTGGTACAGGGCGTCGACAATGAGCAGTTCTTC once TRBV23-1 . TRBJ2-1
CASSQSRWANNEQFF TGTGCCAGCAGCCAGTCTCGGTGGGCGAACAATGAGCAGTTCTTC . TRBV3-1/TRBV3-2 . TRBJ2-1